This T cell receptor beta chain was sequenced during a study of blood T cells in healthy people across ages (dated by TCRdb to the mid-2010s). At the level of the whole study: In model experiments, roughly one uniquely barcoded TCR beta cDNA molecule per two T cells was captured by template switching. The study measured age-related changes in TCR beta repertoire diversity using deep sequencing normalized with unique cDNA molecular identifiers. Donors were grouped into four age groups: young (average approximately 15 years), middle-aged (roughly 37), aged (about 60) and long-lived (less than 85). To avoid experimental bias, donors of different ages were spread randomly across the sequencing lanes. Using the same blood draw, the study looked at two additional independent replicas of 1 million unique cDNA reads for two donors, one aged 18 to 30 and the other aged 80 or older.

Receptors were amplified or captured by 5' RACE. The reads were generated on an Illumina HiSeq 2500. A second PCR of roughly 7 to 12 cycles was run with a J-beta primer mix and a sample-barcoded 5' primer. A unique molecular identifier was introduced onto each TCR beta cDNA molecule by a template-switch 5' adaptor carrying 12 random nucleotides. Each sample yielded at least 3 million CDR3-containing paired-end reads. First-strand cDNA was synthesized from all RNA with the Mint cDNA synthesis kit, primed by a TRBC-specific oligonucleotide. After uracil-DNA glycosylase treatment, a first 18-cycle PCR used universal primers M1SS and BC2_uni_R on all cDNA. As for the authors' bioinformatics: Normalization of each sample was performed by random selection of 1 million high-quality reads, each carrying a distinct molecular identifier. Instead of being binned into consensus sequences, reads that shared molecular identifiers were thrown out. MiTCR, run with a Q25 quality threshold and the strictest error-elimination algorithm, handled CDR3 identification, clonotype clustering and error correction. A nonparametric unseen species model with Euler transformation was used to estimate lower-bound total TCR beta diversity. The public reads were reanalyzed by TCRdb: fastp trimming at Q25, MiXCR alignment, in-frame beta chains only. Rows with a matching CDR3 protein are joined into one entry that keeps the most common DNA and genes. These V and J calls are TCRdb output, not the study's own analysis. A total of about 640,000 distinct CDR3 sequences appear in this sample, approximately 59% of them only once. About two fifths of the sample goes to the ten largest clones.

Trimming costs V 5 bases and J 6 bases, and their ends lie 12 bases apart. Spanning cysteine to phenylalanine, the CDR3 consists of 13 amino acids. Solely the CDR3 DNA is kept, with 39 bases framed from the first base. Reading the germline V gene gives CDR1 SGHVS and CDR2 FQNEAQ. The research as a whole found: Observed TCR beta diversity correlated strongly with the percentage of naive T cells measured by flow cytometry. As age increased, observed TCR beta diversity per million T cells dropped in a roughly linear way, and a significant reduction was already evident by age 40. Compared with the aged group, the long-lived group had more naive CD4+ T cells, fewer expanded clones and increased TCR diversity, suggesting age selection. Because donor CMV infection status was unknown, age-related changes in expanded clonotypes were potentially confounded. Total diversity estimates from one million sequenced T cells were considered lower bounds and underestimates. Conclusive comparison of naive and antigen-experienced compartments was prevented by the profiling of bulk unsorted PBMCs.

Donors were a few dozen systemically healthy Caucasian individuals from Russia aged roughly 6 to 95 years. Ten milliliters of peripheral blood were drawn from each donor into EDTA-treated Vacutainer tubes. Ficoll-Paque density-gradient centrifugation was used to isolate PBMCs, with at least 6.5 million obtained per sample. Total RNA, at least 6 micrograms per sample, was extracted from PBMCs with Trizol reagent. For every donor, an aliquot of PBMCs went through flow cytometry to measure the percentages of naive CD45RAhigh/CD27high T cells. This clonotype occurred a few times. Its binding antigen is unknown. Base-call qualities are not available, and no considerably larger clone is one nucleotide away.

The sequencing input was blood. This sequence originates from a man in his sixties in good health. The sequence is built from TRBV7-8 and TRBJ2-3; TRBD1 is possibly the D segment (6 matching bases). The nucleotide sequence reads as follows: TGTGCCAGCAGCGTAGGGGGTCCCGATACGCAGTATTTT. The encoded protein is CASSVGGPDTQYF.